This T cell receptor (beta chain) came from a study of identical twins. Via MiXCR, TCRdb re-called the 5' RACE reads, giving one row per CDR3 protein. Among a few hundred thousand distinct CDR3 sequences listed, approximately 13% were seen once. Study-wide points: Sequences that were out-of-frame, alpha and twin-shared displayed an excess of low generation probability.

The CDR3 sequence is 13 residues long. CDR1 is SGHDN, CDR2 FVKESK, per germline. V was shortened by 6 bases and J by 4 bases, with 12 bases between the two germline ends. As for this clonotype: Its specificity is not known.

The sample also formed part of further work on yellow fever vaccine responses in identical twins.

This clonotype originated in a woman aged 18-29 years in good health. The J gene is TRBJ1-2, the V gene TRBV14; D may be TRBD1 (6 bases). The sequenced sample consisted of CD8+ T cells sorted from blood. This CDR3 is CASRSGHGYGYTF. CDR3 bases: TGTGCCAGCAGATCGGGACACGGCTATGGCTACACCTTC.